The 28 T cell receptor beta chains below were found in one sample sequenced in a study of T cell responses to AZD1222 COVID-19 vaccine. Assay: immunoSEQ multiplex PCR; the TCRdb copy retains only in-frame clones and omits some. The sample lists some 170,000 clones; over 85% were seen once. This material consisted of peripheral blood, taken 28 days after the second dose of the MenACWY control vaccine. All receptors derive from an adult who received the MenACWY meningococcal vaccine as a control.

The genes are TRBV2 and TRBJ1-6; 10 bases fit TRBD1. Germline lookup yields CDR1 SNHLY and CDR2 FYNNEI. The CDR3 has 13 amino acids. Losses at the gene ends were 7 bases for V and 7 bases for J; bases not matched to a gene: 1. CDR3 bases: TGTGCCAGCATGGGACAGGGGAATTCACCCCTCCACTTT. It translates to CASMGQGNSPLHF.

The chain employs TRBV5-4 and TRBJ1-6, with 9 bases fitting TRBD1. The CDR3 consists of 14 residues. Germline CDR1 SGHNT, CDR2 YYREEE (reference sequence). The ends lost 2 bases at V and 10 bases at J; junction bases unmatched: 4. CDR3 loop: CASSFGTGLSPLHF. CDR3 nucleotide sequence: TGTGCCAGCAGCTTTGGGACAGGGTTGTCACCCCTCCACTTT.

The CDR3 loop is CAWLSDSSGNTIYF. In DNA, the CDR3 is TGTGCCTGGCTTAGCGACAGCTCTGGAAACACCATATATTTT. The chain uses TRBV30 and TRBJ1-3; possible D gene TRBD1, 5 bases. V was pared by 5 bases and J by 0 bases, with 11 bases between. CDR1 and CDR2 (germline): GTSNPN, SVGIG (reference sequence). This CDR3 contains 14 residues.

The rearrangement uses TRBV7-3 and TRBJ1-1, with TRBD1 identical over 9 bases. The V gene end was trimmed by 6 bases and the J gene end by 4 bases; junction bases not matched to a gene: 3. Germline CDR1 SGHTA, CDR2 FQGTGA. The CDR3 consists of 13 residues. The CDR3 DNA sequence: TGTGCCAGCAGATCGACAGGGGGCACTGAAGCTTTCTTT. Residues: CASRSTGGTEAFF.

The genes are TRBV5-5 and TRBJ2-3; TRBD2 matches at 8 bases. Germline lookup yields CDR1 SGHKS and CDR2 YYEKEE (reference sequence). V shed 3 bases and J 4 bases; nucleotides not matched to a gene: 10. The CDR3 runs 16 residues. Written as DNA, the CDR3 is TGTGCCAGCAGCTCCGATGGAGCGGGGGTGGCAGATACGCAGTATTTT. This gives the protein CASSSDGAGVADTQYF.

As DNA, the CDR3 is TGTGCCATCCGGACTAGCGGTCCCGGGGATACGCAGTATTTT. Its translation: CAIRTSGPGDTQYF. The chain carries TRBV6-5 and TRBJ2-3; 10 nucleotides align to TRBD2. Germline CDR1 reads MNHEY; CDR2 reads SVGAGI. This CDR3 has 14 residues. Trimming took 10 bases from V and 6 from J; bases not matched to a gene: 10.

The genes are TRBV4-1 and TRBJ1-1; 7 bases line up with TRBD1. The CDR3 runs 15 residues. The germline CDR1 and CDR2 sequences are MGHRA and YSYEKL. Trimming took 2 bases from V and 0 from J; bases not matched to a gene: 3. This CDR3 reads CASSQPDRMNTEAFF. CDR3 sequence (DNA): TGCGCCAGCAGCCAACCGGACAGGATGAACACTGAAGCTTTCTTT.

There are a few counts of this clone. The chain links TRBV2 to TRBJ1-5, with a tentative D call TRBD1 (6 bases). With 3 bases removed from V and 7 bases from J, the gap between germline ends came to 13 bases. Germline V gene data show CDR1 as SNHLY and CDR2 as FYNNEI. CDR3 size: 14 residues. The CDR3 here is CASSDAGGRQPQHF. The CDR3 DNA sequence: TGTGCCAGCAGTGATGCTGGGGGCAGGCAGCCCCAGCATTTT.

The rearrangement uses TRBV7-8 and TRBJ1-2; no firm D call. The germline V gene has CDR1 SGHVS and CDR2 FQNEAQ. The CDR3 sequence is 11 residues long. V was cut by 5 bases and J by 7 bases, with 8 bases left in between. The CDR3 coding sequence is TGTGCCAGCAGCCCCTACTCTGGCTACACCTTC. Protein: CASSPYSGYTF.

This chain uses TRBV3-1 (or the pseudogene TRBV3-2) with TRBJ1-2, with TRBD1 identical over 10 bases. The J segment lost 2 bases and the V segment lost 3 bases, leaving 9 bases of the junction unmatched. This CDR3 spans 17 amino acids. Germline CDR1 reads LGHDT; CDR2 reads YNNKEL (reference sequence). The DNA for the CDR3 is TGTGCCAGCAGCCAGGACGACAGGGGGCGATCCAACTATGGCTACACCTTC. This encodes CASSQDDRGRSNYGYTF.

V is TRBV28 and J is TRBJ1-4; the D gene is possibly TRBD1 (6 bases). The CDR3 covers 19 residues. Germline V lookup: CDR1 MDHEN, CDR2 SYDVKM. V was shortened by 3 bases and J by 5 bases, with 25 bases between the two germline ends. CDR3 nucleotides: TGTGCCAGCAGTTTTATTCCCCCCTCTGGCTGGGGGCCAAATGAAAAACTGTTTTTT. The encoded protein is CASSFIPPSGWGPNEKLFF.

This clone came up once. The chain recombines TRBV12-3 or TRBV12-4 with TRBJ1-4; D perhaps matches TRBD1 (6 bases). The CDR3 runs to 13 residues. V lost 5 bases, J lost 16 bases, and 20 bases lay in between. CDR3 sequence reads: CASSPGTSGTPFF. The CDR3 bases are TGTGCCAGCAGTCCGGGGACATCCGGAACCCCGTTTTTT.

This rearrangement joins TRBV29-1 to TRBJ2-1; 15 bases align to TRBD2. The V and J ends lost 7 bases and 7 bases, in that order; junction bases with no gene match: 17. The CDR3 is made up of 18 amino acids. The germline V gene has CDR1 SQVTM and CDR2 ANQGSEA. Here the CDR3 DNA reads TGCAGCGCACTGGGTCGGACTAGCGGGGGGGGCGAGAGGAATGAGCAGTTCTTC. This gives the protein CSALGRTSGGGERNEQFF.

This chain links TRBV30 with TRBJ1-1, with D unresolved. Germline-derived CDR1 and CDR2 are GTSNPN and SVGIG (reference sequence). The CDR3 is 11 residues long. The V and J ends lost 0 bases and 7 bases respectively, with 6 bases between them. CDR3 amino acids: CAWSVSFEAFF. The CDR3 DNA reads TGTGCCTGGAGTGTTAGTTTTGAAGCTTTCTTT.

This clone has a single count. The rearrangement joins TRBV18 to TRBJ2-3; TRBD2 matches at 8 bases. The CDR3 loop spans 16 amino acids. V was clipped by 2 bases and J by 5 bases; unmatched bases: 9. Germline V gene lookup returns CDR1 KGHSH and CDR2 LQKENI. The CDR3 DNA is TGTGCCAGCTCACCATACGCCCTAAGCGGGGGAGATACGCAGTATTTT. Its translation is CASSPYALSGGDTQYF.

The chain's CDR3 is CASSAGGTEAFF. CDR3 DNA: TGTGCCAGCAGTGCGGGGGGGACTGAAGCTTTCTTT. This rearrangement joins TRBV2 to TRBJ1-1, with a weak D call TRBD1 (5 bases). With 4 bases removed from V and 5 bases from J, the gap between germline ends came to 8 bases. The CDR3 has 12 amino acids. Germline V gene lookup returns CDR1 SNHLY and CDR2 FYNNEI.

The chain carries TRBV6-4 and TRBJ1-6, with D perhaps TRBD1 (5 bases). The CDR3 is made up of 14 amino acids. Germline CDR1 and CDR2: MRHNA and SNTAGT. Trimming shortened V by 3 bases and J by 7 bases, and 10 bases separated the two germline ends. The CDR3 region is CASSEGVRNSPLHF. The CDR3 DNA follows: TGTGCCAGCAGTGAAGGGGTTCGAAATTCACCCCTCCACTTT.

The chain is built from TRBV7-2 and TRBJ2-3; no firm D call. This CDR3 region has 14 residues. Trimming left V 1 base short and J 0 bases short, with 5 bases between. Germline V gives CDR1 SGHTA, CDR2 FQGNSA. CDR3 sequence (DNA): TGTGCCAGCAGCTTAGACCGCAGCACAGATACGCAGTATTTT. It is translated as CASSLDRSTDTQYF.

The V gene is TRBV19, the J gene TRBJ1-5, with a weak D call TRBD1 (6 bases). This CDR3 is built from 14 residues. V was clipped by 3 bases and J by 3 bases, with 9 bases between them. Germline V lookup: CDR1 LNHDA, CDR2 SQIVND (reference sequence). The DNA for the CDR3 is TGTGCCAGTAGTATCAGGGGATACAATCAGCCCCAGCATTTT. Protein sequence: CASSIRGYNQPQHF.

The chain carries TRBV4-1 and TRBJ2-2; 8 nucleotides agree with TRBD1. The V and J ends lost 0 bases and 3 bases, in that order; junction bases with no gene match: 15. From germline, CDR1 is MGHRA and CDR2 YSYEKL. This CDR3 is 20 amino acids long. The DNA for the CDR3 is TGCGCCAGCAGCCAAGACCCCTACACCCGGACAGGGTTCGACACCGGGGAGCTGTTTTTT. This codes for CASSQDPYTRTGFDTGELFF.

V and J are TRBV7-2 and TRBJ2-1; TRBD2 is a possible D gene (6 bases). Germline CDR1 reads SGHTA; CDR2 reads FQGNSA. The CDR3 is made up of 15 amino acids. V lost 4 bases to trimming and J lost 0 bases, with 10 bases between them. CDR3 loop: CASSSEGYSYNEQFF. CDR3 in DNA: TGTGCCAGCAGCTCGGAGGGATACTCCTACAATGAGCAGTTCTTC.

The J gene is TRBJ2-2, the V gene TRBV7-2; D uncertain. This CDR3 has 15 residues. V gave up 0 bases and J gave up 1 base, with 6 bases separating them. Germline CDR1 is SGHTA and CDR2 is FQGNSA. CDR3 in amino acids: CASSLAPVNTGELFF. CDR3 DNA sequence: TGTGCCAGCAGCTTAGCGCCGGTGAACACCGGGGAGCTGTTTTTT.

The chain links TRBV6-5 to TRBJ1-2; D gene ambiguous. V lost 7 bases to trimming and J lost 8 bases, with 17 bases between them. Germline V lookup: CDR1 MNHEY, CDR2 SVGAGI. This CDR3 region has 13 residues. CDR3 DNA sequence: TGTGCCAGCACCTACGGGGAAGGTTCCGGCTACACCTTC. Translating it yields CASTYGEGSGYTF.

This clone was seen a single time. The chain has TRBV2 and TRBJ1-4; D remains unclear. The CDR3 is made up of 15 amino acids. Trimming cost V 5 bases and J 3 bases, with 13 bases left between them. Germline V lookup: CDR1 SNHLY, CDR2 FYNNEI. The CDR3 protein is CASSRTAAANEKLFF. CDR3 nucleotides: TGTGCCAGCAGTCGTACGGCGGCAGCTAATGAAAAACTGTTTTTT.

This sequence joins TRBV7-2 and TRBJ1-4, with D perhaps matching TRBD1 (5 bases). Between the trimmed V and J ends, which lost 5 bases and 11 bases, there was a span of 15 bases. Germline V gene data show CDR1 as SGHTA and CDR2 as FQGNSA. The length of the CDR3 is 13 residues. CDR3 sequence (DNA): TGTGCCAGCAGCCCCAATATAGGGGTCAAACTGTTTTTT. This encodes CASSPNIGVKLFF.

A few counts support this clone. The rearrangement uses TRBV6-2 or TRBV6-3 and TRBJ1-1; no definite D call. The CDR3 is 13 amino acids. The germline gives CDR1 MNHEY, CDR2 SVGEGT. V was cut by 2 bases and J by 1 base, with 5 bases left in between. The CDR3 sequence is CASSYTQNTEAFF. Here the CDR3 DNA reads TGTGCCAGCAGTTACACCCAGAACACTGAAGCTTTCTTT.

The chain combines TRBV12-3 or TRBV12-4 with TRBJ2-6, with D hard to call. Trimming pared 3 bases from V and 12 bases from J, leaving 12 bases between. There are 13 residues in the CDR3. The CDR3 region is CASSLRQTPVLTF. In DNA, the CDR3 is TGTGCCAGCAGTTTGCGGCAGACCCCCGTCCTGACTTTC.

V and J are TRBV29-1 and TRBJ1-5; D remains ambiguous. Germline CDR1 SQVTM, CDR2 ANQGSEA. This CDR3 is 15 amino acids long. Trimming shortened V by 5 bases and J by 0 bases, and 14 bases separated the two germline ends. The CDR3 reads CSVRLAAYSNQPQHF. CDR3 sequence (DNA): TGCAGCGTTCGTTTAGCGGCCTATAGCAATCAGCCCCAGCATTTT. Supplemented by reference TRBV29-1 and TRBJ1-5, the full variable domain reads SAVISQKPSRDICQRGTSLTIQCQVDSQVTMMFWYRQQPGQSLTLIATANQGSEATYESGFVIDKFPISRPNLTFSTLTVSNMSPEDSSIYLCSVRLAAYSNQPQHFGDGTRLSIL.